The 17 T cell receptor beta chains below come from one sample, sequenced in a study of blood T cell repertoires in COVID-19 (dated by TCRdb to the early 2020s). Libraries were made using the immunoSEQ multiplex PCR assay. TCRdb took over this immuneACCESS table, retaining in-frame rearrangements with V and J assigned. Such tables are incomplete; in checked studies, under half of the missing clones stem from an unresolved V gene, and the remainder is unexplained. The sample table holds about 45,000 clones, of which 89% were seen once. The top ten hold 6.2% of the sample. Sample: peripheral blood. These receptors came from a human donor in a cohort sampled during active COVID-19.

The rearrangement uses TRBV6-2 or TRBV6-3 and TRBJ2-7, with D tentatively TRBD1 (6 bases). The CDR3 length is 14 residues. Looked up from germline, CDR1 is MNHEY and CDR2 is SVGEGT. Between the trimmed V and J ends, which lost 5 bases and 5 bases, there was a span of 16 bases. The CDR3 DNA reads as TGTGCCAGCAGTCCGTCCAGGGGAACTCACGAGCAGTACTTC. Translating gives CASSPSRGTHEQYF.

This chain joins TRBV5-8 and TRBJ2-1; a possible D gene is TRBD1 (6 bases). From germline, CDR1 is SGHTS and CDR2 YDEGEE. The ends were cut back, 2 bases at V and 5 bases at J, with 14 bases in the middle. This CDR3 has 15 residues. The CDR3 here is CASSLGQPPNNEQFF. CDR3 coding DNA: TGTGCCAGCAGCTTAGGACAGCCTCCAAACAATGAGCAGTTCTTC.

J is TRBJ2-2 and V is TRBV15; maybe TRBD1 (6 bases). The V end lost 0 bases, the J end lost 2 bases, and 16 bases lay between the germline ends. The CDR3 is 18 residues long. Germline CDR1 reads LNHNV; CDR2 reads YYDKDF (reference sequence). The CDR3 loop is CATSRDHLGQYNTGELFF. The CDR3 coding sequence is TGTGCCACCAGCAGAGATCACTTAGGACAGTACAACACCGGGGAGCTGTTTTTT. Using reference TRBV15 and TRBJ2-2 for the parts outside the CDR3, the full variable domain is DAMVIQNPRYQVTQFGKPVTLSCSQTLNHNVMYWYQQKSSQAPKLLFHYYDKDFNNEADTPDNFQSRRPNTSFCFLDIRSPGLGDTAMYLCATSRDHLGQYNTGELFFGEGSRLTVL.

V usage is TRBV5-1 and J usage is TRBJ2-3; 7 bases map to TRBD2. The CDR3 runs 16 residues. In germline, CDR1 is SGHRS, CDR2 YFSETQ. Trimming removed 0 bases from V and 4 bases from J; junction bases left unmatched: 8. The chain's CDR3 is CASSLEVRGSADTQYF. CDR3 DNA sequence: TGCGCCAGCAGCTTGGAGGTGCGGGGGAGTGCAGATACGCAGTATTTT.

CDR3 coding DNA: TGTGCCAGCAGTTACGAACAGTACTATGGCTACACCTTC. Its protein product is CASSYEQYYGYTF. The rearrangement links TRBV6-2 or TRBV6-3 to TRBJ1-2; no firm D call. Looked up from germline, CDR1 is MNHEY and CDR2 is SVGEGT. The length of the CDR3 is 13 residues. The V end was cut by 2 bases, the J end by 3 bases, with 7 bases between.

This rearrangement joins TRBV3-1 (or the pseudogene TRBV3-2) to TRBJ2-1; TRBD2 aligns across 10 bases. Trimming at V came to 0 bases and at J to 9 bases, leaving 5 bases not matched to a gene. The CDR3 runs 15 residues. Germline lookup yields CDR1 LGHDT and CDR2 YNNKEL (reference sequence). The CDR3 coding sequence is TGTGCCAGCAGCCAAGAAAGCGGGAGGGCCGGTGAGCAGTTCTTC. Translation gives CASSQESGRAGEQFF.

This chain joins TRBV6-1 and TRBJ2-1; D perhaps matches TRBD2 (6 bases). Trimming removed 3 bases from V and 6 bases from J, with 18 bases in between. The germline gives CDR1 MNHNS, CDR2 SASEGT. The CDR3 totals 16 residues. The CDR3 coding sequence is TGTGCCAGCAGTGAGCTTGTAGCGGCACCCTCCAATGAGCAGTTCTTC. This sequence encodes CASSELVAAPSNEQFF.

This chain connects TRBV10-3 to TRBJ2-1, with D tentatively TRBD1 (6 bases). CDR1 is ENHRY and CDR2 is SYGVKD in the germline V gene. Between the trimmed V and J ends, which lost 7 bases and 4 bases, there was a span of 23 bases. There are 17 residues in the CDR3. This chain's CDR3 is CAIKPGTGTFPYNEQFF. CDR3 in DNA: TGTGCCATCAAACCAGGAACCGGGACATTCCCTTACAATGAGCAGTTCTTC.

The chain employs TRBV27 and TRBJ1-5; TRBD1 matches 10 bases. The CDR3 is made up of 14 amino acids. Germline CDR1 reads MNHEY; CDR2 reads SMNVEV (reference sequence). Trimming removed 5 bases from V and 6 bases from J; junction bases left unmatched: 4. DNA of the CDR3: TGTGCCAGCAGTAAGGACAGGGGGGTTCAGCCCCAGCATTTT. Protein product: CASSKDRGVQPQHF.

This chain's CDR3 is CSARTGPEAFF. CDR3 sequence (DNA): TGCAGTGCGAGGACAGGGCCTGAAGCTTTCTTT. This chain connects TRBV20-1 to TRBJ1-1, with 8 bases aligning to TRBD1. Per the germline V gene, CDR1 is DFQATT and CDR2 is SNEGSKA (reference sequence). CDR3 size: 11 residues. Trimming cost V 6 bases and J 6 bases; bases outside gene matches: 3.

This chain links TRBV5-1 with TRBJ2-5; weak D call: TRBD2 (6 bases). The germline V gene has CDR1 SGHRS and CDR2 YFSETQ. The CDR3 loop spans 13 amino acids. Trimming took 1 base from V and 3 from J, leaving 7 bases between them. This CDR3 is CASSLPGEETQYF. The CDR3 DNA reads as TGCGCCAGCAGCTTGCCGGGGGAAGAGACCCAGTACTTC.

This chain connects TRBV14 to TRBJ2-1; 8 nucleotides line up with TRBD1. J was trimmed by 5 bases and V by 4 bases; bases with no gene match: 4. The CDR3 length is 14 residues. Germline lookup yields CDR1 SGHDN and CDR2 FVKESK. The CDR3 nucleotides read TGTGCCAGCAGCCTGGGACAGGAGGACAATGAGCAGTTCTTC. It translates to CASSLGQEDNEQFF.

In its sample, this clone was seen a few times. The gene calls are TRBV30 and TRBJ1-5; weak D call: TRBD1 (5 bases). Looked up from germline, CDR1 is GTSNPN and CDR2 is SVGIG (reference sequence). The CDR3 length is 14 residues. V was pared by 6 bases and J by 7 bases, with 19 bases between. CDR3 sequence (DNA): TGTGCCTGTACCACGGGACTATTCGAACAGCCCCAGCATTTT. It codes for CACTTGLFEQPQHF.

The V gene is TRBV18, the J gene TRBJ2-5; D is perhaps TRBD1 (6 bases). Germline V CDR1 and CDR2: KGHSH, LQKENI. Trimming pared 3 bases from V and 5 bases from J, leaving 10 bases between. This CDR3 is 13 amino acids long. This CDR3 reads CASSPNRAETQYF. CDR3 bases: TGTGCCAGCTCACCGAACAGGGCGGAGACCCAGTACTTC.

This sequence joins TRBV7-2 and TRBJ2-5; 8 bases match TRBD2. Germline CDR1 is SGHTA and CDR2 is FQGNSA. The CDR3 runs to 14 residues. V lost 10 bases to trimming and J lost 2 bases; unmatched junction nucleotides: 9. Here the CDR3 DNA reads TGTGCCACCCACCGGGGGGGACAACAAGAGACCCAGTACTTC. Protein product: CATHRGGQQETQYF.

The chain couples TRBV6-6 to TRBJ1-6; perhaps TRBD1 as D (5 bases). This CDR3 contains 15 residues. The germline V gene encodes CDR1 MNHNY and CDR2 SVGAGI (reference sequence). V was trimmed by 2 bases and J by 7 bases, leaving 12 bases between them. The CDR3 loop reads CASSYPDRKNSPLHF. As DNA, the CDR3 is TGTGCCAGCAGTTACCCAGACAGAAAAAATTCACCCCTCCACTTT.

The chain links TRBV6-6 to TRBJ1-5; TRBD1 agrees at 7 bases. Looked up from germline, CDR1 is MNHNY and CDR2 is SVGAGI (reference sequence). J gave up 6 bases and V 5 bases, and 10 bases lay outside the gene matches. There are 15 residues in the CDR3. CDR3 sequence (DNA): TGTGCCAGCAGTCACCCTCCAGGGGGTTTTCAGCCCCAGCATTTT. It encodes CASSHPPGGFQPQHF.